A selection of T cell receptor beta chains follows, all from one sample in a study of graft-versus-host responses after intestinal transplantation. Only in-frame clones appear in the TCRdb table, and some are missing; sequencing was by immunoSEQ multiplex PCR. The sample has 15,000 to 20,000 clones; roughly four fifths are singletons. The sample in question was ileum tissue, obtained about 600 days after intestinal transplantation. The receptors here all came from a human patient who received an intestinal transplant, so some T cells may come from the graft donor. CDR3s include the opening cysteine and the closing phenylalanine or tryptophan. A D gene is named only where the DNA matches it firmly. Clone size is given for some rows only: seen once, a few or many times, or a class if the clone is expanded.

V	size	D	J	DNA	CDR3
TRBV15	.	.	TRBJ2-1	TGTGCCACCGGCGGGGCCCCTCATTACAATGAGCAGTTCTTC	CATGGAPHYNEQFF
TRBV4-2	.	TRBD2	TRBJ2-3	TGTGCCAGCAGCCAAGGACTAGCGGGGGGGCCTAGCACAGATACGCAGTATTTT	CASSQGLAGGPSTDTQYF
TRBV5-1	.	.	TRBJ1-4	TGCGCCAGCAGCTTTGGAACGGGTAGTAATGAAAAACTGTTTTTT	CASSFGTGSNEKLFF
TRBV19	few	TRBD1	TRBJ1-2	TGTGCCAGTATCCCCAAGGGGGACAGGAACTATGGCTACACCTTC	CASIPKGDRNYGYTF
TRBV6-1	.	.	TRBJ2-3	TGTGCCAGCAGTGAAGCGACGGTTACGCAGTATTTT	CASSEATVTQYF
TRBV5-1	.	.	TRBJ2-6	TGCGCCAGCAGCTTAACTGCCTCTGGGGCCAACGTCCTGACTTTC	CASSLTASGANVLTF
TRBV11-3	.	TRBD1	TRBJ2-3	TGTGCCAGCAGCTTGGGTGACAGGGGAGATGCAGATACGCAGTATTTT	CASSLGDRGDADTQYF
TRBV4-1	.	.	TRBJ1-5	TGCGCCAGCAGCCAAGGCTTCGGGGGAGTGGATCAGCCCCAGCATTTT	CASSQGFGGVDQPQHF
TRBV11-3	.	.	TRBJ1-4	TGTGCCAGCAGCTCCCGAAACGGGGGTGAACTGTTTTTT	CASSSRNGGELFF
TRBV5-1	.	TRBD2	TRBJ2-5	TGCGCCAGCAGCCGGACTAGCGGGGGTGGCCAAGAGACCCAGTACTTC	CASSRTSGGGQETQYF
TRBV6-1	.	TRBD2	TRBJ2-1	TGTGCCAGTTCTGGCGGGGGGGCCATTAATGAGCAGTTCTTC	CASSGGGAINEQFF
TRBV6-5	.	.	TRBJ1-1	TGTGCCAGCACTCTAGGCGCGCAGGGAGAAGCTTTCTTT	CASTLGAQGEAFF
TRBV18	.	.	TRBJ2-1	TGTGCCAGCTCACCACGGGAGGGGGCCCACAATGAGCAGTTCTTC	CASSPREGAHNEQFF
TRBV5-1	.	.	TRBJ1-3	TGCGCCAGCAGCTTGGAAGGCGGCGCTGGAAACACCATATATTTT	CASSLEGGAGNTIYF
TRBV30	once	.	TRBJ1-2	TGTGCCTGGCGCCGGGGCAGGTTTAACTATGGCTACACCTTC	CAWRRGRFNYGYTF
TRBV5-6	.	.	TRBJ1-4	TGTGCCAGCAGCCTACTTCAAGCAACTAATGAAAAACTGTTTTTT	CASSLLQATNEKLFF
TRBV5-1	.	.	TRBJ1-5	TGCGCCAGCAGCTTGGACGGGAGCAATCAGCCCCAGCATTTT	CASSLDGSNQPQHF
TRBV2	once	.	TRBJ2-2	TGTGCCAGCAGTGAAACAGATAACACCGGGGAGCTGTTTTTT	CASSETDNTGELFF
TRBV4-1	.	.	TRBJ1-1	TGCGCCAGCAGCCAAGAATTCACAATGAACACTGAAGCTTTCTTT	CASSQEFTMNTEAFF
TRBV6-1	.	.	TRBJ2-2	TGTGCCAGCAGGAAAACCTGGATTGGGTCCGGGGAGCTGTTTTTT	CASRKTWIGSGELFF
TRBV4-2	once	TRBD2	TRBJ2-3	TGTGCCAGCAGCCCGAGGACTAGCGGCGCAGATACGCAGTATTTT	CASSPRTSGADTQYF
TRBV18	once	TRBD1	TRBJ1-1	TGTGCCAGCTCACTACCACCGGGACAGGGCGCTGAAGCTTTCTTT	CASSLPPGQGAEAFF
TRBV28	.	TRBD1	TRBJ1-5	TGTGCCAGCACCAAAACACAGGGGAAGCAGCCCCAGCATTTT	CASTKTQGKQPQHF
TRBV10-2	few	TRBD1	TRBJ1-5	TGCGCCAGCGGGAAGACCTTGGGGACAGCCCACAATCAGCCCCAGCATTTT	CASGKTLGTAHNQPQHF
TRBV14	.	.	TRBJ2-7	TGTGCCAGCAGCCATCAGGCCTCCTACGAGCAGTACTTC	CASSHQASYEQYF
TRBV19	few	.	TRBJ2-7	TGTGCCAGTAGTATATTTGCAGGGGGGAAACTCGGCGAGCAGTACTTC	CASSIFAGGKLGEQYF
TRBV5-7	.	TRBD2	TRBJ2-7	TGTGCCAGCAGCTCTCAGCGGGGGGGCCACTACGAGCAGTACTTC	CASSSQRGGHYEQYF
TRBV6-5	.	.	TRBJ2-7	TGTGCCAGCAGTAACAGGGCCCCCTACGAGCAGTACTTC	CASSNRAPYEQYF
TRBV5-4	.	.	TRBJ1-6	TGTGCCAGCAGCTTACCGAATTCACCCCTCCACTTT	CASSLPNSPLHF
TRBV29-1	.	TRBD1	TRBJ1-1	TGCCCGGACAGGGGGAGCACTGAAGCTTTCTTT	CPDRGSTEAFF
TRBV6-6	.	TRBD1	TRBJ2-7	TGTGCCAGCAGTTACTCGGAGACAGGGACCTACGAGCAGTACTTC	CASSYSETGTYEQYF
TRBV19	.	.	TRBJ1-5	TGTGCCAGTAGTATAGAGGTCACTCGTCGGGGACCCCAGCATTTT	CASSIEVTRRGPQHF
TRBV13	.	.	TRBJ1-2	TGTGCCAGCAGCTTAGAGGGGAAGGGCGGCGCCTTC	CASSLEGKGGAF
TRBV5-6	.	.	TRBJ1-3	TGTGCCAGCAGCCAACAGGGAGTAGGCTCTGGAAACACCATATATTTT	CASSQQGVGSGNTIYF
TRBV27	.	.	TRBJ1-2	TGTGCCAGCAGCCCACTAGCGGGGCCCTCCCATGGCTACACCTTC	CASSPLAGPSHGYTF
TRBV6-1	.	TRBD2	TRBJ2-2	TGTGCCAGCCCGGTAGCGGGGGACACCGGGGAGCTGTTTTTT	CASPVAGDTGELFF
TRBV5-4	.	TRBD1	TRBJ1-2	TGTGCCAGCAGCCCATGGGACAGGGGCGGCTACACCTTC	CASSPWDRGGYTF
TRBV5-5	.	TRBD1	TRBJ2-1	TGTGCCAGCAGCCGAGGGACAGGGGGGACCTACAATGAGCAGTTCTTC	CASSRGTGGTYNEQFF
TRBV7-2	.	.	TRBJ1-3	TGTGCCAGCAGCTCCCCACGGGAGGGAAACACCATATATTTT	CASSSPREGNTIYF
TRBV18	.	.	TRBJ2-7	TGTGCCAGCTCACTACAAGAAGGGTCTAACGAGCAGTACTTC	CASSLQEGSNEQYF
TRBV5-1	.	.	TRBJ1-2	TGCGCCAGCAGCTTGTTCTTTCCAGGGCAGGGAGGAGAACGGGATGGCTACACCTTC	CASSLFFPGQGGERDGYTF
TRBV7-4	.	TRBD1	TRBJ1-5	TGTGCCAGCAGCACGGACAGGGTCAGCAATCAGCCCCAGCATTTT	CASSTDRVSNQPQHF
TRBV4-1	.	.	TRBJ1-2	TGCGCCAGCAGCCAGACGGGTAACTATGGCTACACCTTC	CASSQTGNYGYTF
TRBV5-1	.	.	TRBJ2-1	TGCGCCAGCACCAAGGAAGGGGAGACCTACAATGAGCAGTTCTTC	CASTKEGETYNEQFF
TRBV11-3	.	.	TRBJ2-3	TGTGCCAGCAGCCCAAGGGCCGTAGATACGCAGTATTTT	CASSPRAVDTQYF
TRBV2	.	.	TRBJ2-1	TGTGCCAGCAGTGAATGGGGGCCCAATGAGCAGTTCTTC	CASSEWGPNEQFF
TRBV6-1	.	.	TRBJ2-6	TGTGCCAGCAGTGAGGTCTCTGGGGCCAACGTCCTGACTTTC	CASSEVSGANVLTF
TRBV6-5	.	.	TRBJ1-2	TGTGCCAGCAGCAAAACGCAGGTCGGGGGCTACACCTTC	CASSKTQVGGYTF
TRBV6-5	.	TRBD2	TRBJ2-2	TGTGCCAGCAGTCAAGCGGGGCCGGCCGGGGAGCTGTTTTTT	CASSQAGPAGELFF
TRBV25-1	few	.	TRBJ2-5	TGTGCCAGCAGTGGCCCCTGGGGGTTGGCGCAAGAGACCCAGTACTTC	CASSGPWGLAQETQYF
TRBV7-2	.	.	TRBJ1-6	TGTGCCAGCAGAGCGGGGGGGTTCCTCTCCTATAATTCACCCCTCCACTTT	CASRAGGFLSYNSPLHF
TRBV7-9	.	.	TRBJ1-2	TGTGCCAGCCAGGGAGCTAACTATGGCTACACCTTC	CASQGANYGYTF
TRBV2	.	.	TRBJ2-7	TGTGCCAGCAGTAGCCGGCCCAGCTCCTACGAGCAGTACTTC	CASSSRPSSYEQYF